This T cell receptor (beta chain) was observed in a study of shared clonotypes between healthy human individuals. Using immunoSEQ multiplex PCR, the repertoire was profiled, and TCRdb retains in-frame clones only, with some absent. Of 950,000 to 1,300,000 clones in the sample, around 76% are singletons; the top ten hold 1.4% to 1.5%. Study conclusions and caveats: Several donors held around 5% of naive CD4 clonotypes in common.

This CDR3 has 14 amino acids. Details on this clone: Its antigen is as yet unknown.

Sequencing used memory CD4+ T cells sorted from blood. Subset described: CD45RA-negative fraction. This clonotype was obtained from a man between 18 and 29 years old in good health. The J gene is TRBJ2-3, the V gene TRBV21-1; the D segment call TRBD1 is taken from the table without a DNA check. TRBV21-1 is deemed a pseudogene. The CDR3 sequence: CVSSHRQGTDTQYF. The DNA of the CDR3 is TGTGTTTCAAGCCATAGACAGGGCACAGATACGCAGTATTTT.